This T cell receptor (beta chain) was documented in a study of CD8+ T cells in alopecia areata. In the study overall: Treated patients received oral tofacitinib, 5 to 10 mg twice daily.

TCR sequencing used cDNA made by reverse transcription of extracted RNA. Produced via immunoSEQ multiplex PCR; TCRdb's table is partial and in-frame only. The table includes 150,000 or so clones, approximately 53% detected once. Trimming took off 0 bases at V and 10 bases at J, with 14 bases between the two ends. CDR1 SGHRS and CDR2 YFSETQ come from the germline V gene. The CDR3 spans 14 residues. The material sequenced was CD8+ T cells sorted from blood, taken at week 0. The chain has TRBV5-1 and TRBJ2-1, with D perhaps matching TRBD2 (6 bases). This sequence was found in a human donor with alopecia areata. CDR3 nucleotide sequence: TGCGCCAGCAGCTTGGCCCACGGGGGTTACGAGCAGTTCTTC. Its protein is CASSLAHGGYEQFF.